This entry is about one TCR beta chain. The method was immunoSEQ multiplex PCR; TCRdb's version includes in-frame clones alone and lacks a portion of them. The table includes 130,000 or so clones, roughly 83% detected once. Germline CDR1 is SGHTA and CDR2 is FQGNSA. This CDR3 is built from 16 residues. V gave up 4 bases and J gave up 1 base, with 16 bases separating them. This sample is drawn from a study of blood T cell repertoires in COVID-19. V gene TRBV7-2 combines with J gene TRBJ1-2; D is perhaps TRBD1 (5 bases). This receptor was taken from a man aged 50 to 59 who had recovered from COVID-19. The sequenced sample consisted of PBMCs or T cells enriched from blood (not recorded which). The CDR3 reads CASSSFGGTDNYGYTF. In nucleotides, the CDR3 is TGTGCCAGCAGCTCATTCGGGGGGACGGATAACTATGGCTACACCTTC.